The 29 T cell receptor beta chains in this list originate from one sample, sequenced in a study of regulatory T cells in long-lasting Graves disease. Time point defined: newly diagnosed GD, antithyroid drugs for less than 3 months. RNA from PBMCs was the source of the TCR library. CDR3-region Arm-PCR and iRepertoire HTBI primers produced the TCR beta libraries. TCRdb fed the multiplex PCR reads into MiXCR, producing one record per CDR3 protein. Of over 500,000 distinct CDR3 sequences detected, around 15% appear once; the ten largest clones hold about 20%. The data were also submitted as part of a second study, on T cells in Graves' hyperthyroidism and ophthalmopathy.

Source: peripheral blood mononuclear cells (PBMCs), taken at new diagnosis, from a patient treated with antithyroid drugs. All receptors come from a woman in her twenties or thirties with Graves disease.

This clonotype was counted at least ten times. The J gene is TRBJ1-2, the V gene TRBV28; possible D gene TRBD1, 5 bases. CDR3 length: 14 amino acids. Germline CDR1 and CDR2: MDHEN and SYDVKM. Trimming removed 5 bases from V and 4 bases from J, with 14 bases in between. The CDR3 is CASSPEGESYGYTF. The CDR3, as DNA: TGTGCCAGCAGTCCGGAAGGGGAGAGCTATGGCTACACCTTC.

Concerning this clonotype itself: One junction end disagrees with the germline gene, perhaps due to a read error. V and J are TRBV7-9 and TRBJ1-1; no definite D call. The CDR3 totals 15 residues. In germline, CDR1 is SEHNR, CDR2 FQNEAQ (reference sequence). The chain's CDR3 is CTSSSTNPLRAEAFF. As DNA, the CDR3 is TGTACCAGCAGCTCGACCAACCCGCTACGTGCTGAAGCTTTCTTT.

This clonotype was observed a few times. The V and J genes are TRBV20-1 and TRBJ2-7; no reliable D call. The CDR3 length is 15 residues. V was trimmed by 0 bases and J by 3 bases, leaving 15 bases between them. Germline CDR1 DFQATT, CDR2 SNEGSKA (reference sequence). CDR3 DNA sequence: TGCAGTGCTAGAGAAGTTAGACGCGGATACTACGAGCAGTACTTC. Protein sequence: CSAREVRRGYYEQYF.

This clonotype was seen many times. The genes are TRBV29-1 and TRBJ1-2; TRBD1 aligns across 7 bases. CDR1 and CDR2 (germline): SQVTM, ANQGSEA. The CDR3 length is 14 residues. V was pared by 3 bases and J by 6 bases, with 10 bases of the junction left unmatched. The CDR3 bases are TGCAGCGTTGAGATGCCACAGGGGTTCGATGGCTACACCTTC. It translates to CSVEMPQGFDGYTF.

This clonotype was counted at least ten times. The rearrangement joins TRBV7-2 to TRBJ2-1; D not resolved. CDR3 size: 12 residues. Germline V lookup: CDR1 SGHTA, CDR2 FQGNSA. Trimming cost V 5 bases and J 9 bases, with 11 bases left between them. The CDR3 DNA reads TGTGCCAGCAGCCCCCCTTGGGGTGAGCAGTTCTTC. This translates into CASSPPWGEQFF.

In this sample, this clonotype turned up a few times. This chain uses TRBV7-9 with TRBJ1-2, with 9 bases lining up with TRBD1. The CDR3 is 16 residues long. CDR1 SEHNR and CDR2 FQNEAQ come from the germline V gene (reference sequence). V was pared by 5 bases and J by 4 bases, with 11 bases of the junction left unmatched. The CDR3 sequence is CASSRGQGTFGYGYTF. DNA for the CDR3: TGTGCCAGCAGCAGGGGACAGGGCACATTTGGCTATGGCTACACCTTC.

The table lists this clonotype with a few counts. This chain uses TRBV19 with TRBJ1-2; D might be TRBD1 (6 bases). V was pared by 5 bases and J by 14 bases, with 12 bases between. The CDR3 loop spans 10 amino acids. Per germline, CDR1 LNHDA and CDR2 SQIVND (reference sequence). The CDR3 region is CASSPGGRTF. DNA for the CDR3: TGTGCCAGTAGTCCGGGGGGCCGGACCTTC.

Notes on this clonotype: A single base separates this from a much larger clone, so it may be a read error. This chain uses TRBV28 with TRBJ2-7, with TRBD2 matching over 8 bases. This CDR3 spans 15 amino acids. Germline V gene sequence: CDR1 MDHEN, CDR2 SYDVKM. In nucleotides, the CDR3 is TGTGCCAGCAGCACTATTAGCGGGACCTCCTGCGAGCAGTACTTC. As protein: CASSTISGTSCEQYF.

This clonotype was detected many times. The genes are TRBV6-1 and TRBJ2-7; D may be TRBD2 (6 bases). CDR1 and CDR2 from the germline V gene are MNHNS and SASEGT. Trimming pared 5 bases from V and 3 bases from J, leaving 17 bases between. CDR3 length equals 15 residues. The DNA of the CDR3 is TGTGCCAGCAGTAGGTGGGATGGGGGGAGCTACGAGCAGTACTTC. This translates into CASSRWDGGSYEQYF.

This clonotype was recorded a few times. The chain has TRBV18 and TRBJ1-2; D is unclear. Trimming stripped 3 bases from V and 4 bases from J, with 18 bases between. From germline, CDR1 is KGHSH and CDR2 LQKENI. This CDR3 contains 16 residues. CDR3 protein: CASSPPSAPESYGYTF. The DNA of the CDR3 is TGTGCCAGCTCACCCCCATCTGCGCCGGAATCCTATGGCTACACCTTC. The full variable domain, rest sourced from reference TRBV18 and TRBJ1-2, is NAGVMQNPRHLVRRRGQEARLRCSPMKGHSHVYWYRQLPEEGLKFMVYLQKENIIDESGMPKERFSAEFPKEGPSILRIQQVVRGDSAAYFCASSPPSAPESYGYTFGSGTRLTVV.

This clonotype appeared many times. The J gene is TRBJ2-1, the V gene TRBV12-3 or TRBV12-4, with a tentative D call TRBD1 (5 bases). Trimming removed 6 bases at V and 1 base at J, with 10 bases between. The CDR3 spans 14 residues. The CDR3 sequence: CASSQGFSYNEQFF. For the CDR3, the DNA is TGTGCCAGCAGCCAGGGTTTTTCCTACAATGAGCAGTTCTTC.

This clonotype was seen many times. The chain couples TRBV6-5 to TRBJ2-7, with D perhaps TRBD1 or TRBD2 (5 bases each). CDR1 MNHEY and CDR2 SVGAGI come from the germline V gene. The V end was cut by 2 bases, the J end by 3 bases, with 14 bases between. The CDR3 contains 15 residues. This CDR3 reads CASSYPSGTVYEQYF. CDR3 coding DNA: TGTGCCAGCAGTTACCCCTCCGGGACCGTCTACGAGCAGTACTTC.

Points on this clonotype: The final CDR3 position lacks the conserved phenylalanine or tryptophan, pointing to a likely read error. The chain is built from TRBV27 and TRBJ1-2; the D gene is possibly TRBD1 (5 bases). CDR3 length: 11 residues. Trimming removed 5 bases at V and 4 bases at J, with 5 bases between. Per germline, CDR1 MNHEY and CDR2 SMNVEV (reference sequence). The CDR3 sequence: CASSGGYGYTL. CDR3 bases: TGTGCCAGCAGTGGGGGCTATGGCTACACCCTC.

This clonotype was seen more than once but under ten times. V and J are TRBV5-6 and TRBJ2-5, with 7 bases identical to TRBD1. This CDR3 spans 12 amino acids. J lost 5 bases, V lost 4 bases, and 2 bases had no gene match. Germline CDR1 SGHDT, CDR2 YYEEEE. CDR3 coding DNA: TGTGCCAGCAGCGCGACAGGGGAGACCCAGTACTTC. This translates into CASSATGETQYF.

In this sample, this clonotype turned up many times. The chain links TRBV13 to TRBJ1-1; D possibly corresponds to TRBD1 (6 bases). The CDR3 is 15 amino acids. V lost 0 bases, J lost 4 bases, and 12 bases lay in between. The germline CDR1 and CDR2 sequences are PRHDT and FYEKMQ (reference sequence). CDR3 sequence: CASSLGLQGPTEAFF. The CDR3, as DNA: TGTGCCAGCAGCTTAGGCCTTCAGGGGCCCACTGAAGCTTTCTTT.

The chain carries TRBV5-4 and TRBJ1-1; D possibly corresponds to TRBD1 (6 bases). The CDR3 covers 12 residues. The V gene's germline CDR1 is SGHNT and CDR2 YYREEE (reference sequence). The ends were cut back, 4 bases at V and 11 bases at J, with 15 bases in the middle. The CDR3 DNA sequence: TGTGCCAGCAGCCCAACAGGGATGGAGGCTTTCTTT. This gives the protein CASSPTGMEAFF.

Notes on this clonotype: A read error is possible here, since a much larger clone lies one base away. Because the CDR3 is missing its conserved closing phenylalanine or tryptophan, this is likely a read error. This chain connects TRBV6-1 to TRBJ1-1, with D unresolved. This CDR3 is built from 12 residues. CDR1 is MNHNS and CDR2 is SASEGT in the germline V gene. The CDR3 here is CACRAPNTEAFL. The DNA of the CDR3 is TGTGCTTGCCGGGCACCGAACACTGAAGCTTTCCTT.

The CDR3 sequence is CASSVSLNSPLHF. Written as DNA, the CDR3 is TGTGCCAGCAGCGTGAGCCTCAATTCACCCCTCCACTTT. The V gene is TRBV9, the J gene TRBJ1-6; no clear D. Germline lookup yields CDR1 SGDLS and CDR2 YYNGEE. The CDR3 sequence is 13 residues long. Deletions cut 2 bases from V and 7 bases from J, with 7 bases between.

This clonotype was detected ten times or more. This chain connects TRBV7-9 to TRBJ2-2, with D hard to call. This CDR3 region has 14 residues. Germline V lookup: CDR1 SEHNR, CDR2 FQNEAQ (reference sequence). The germline V and J ends were trimmed by 5 bases and 10 bases, with 17 bases remaining between them. The CDR3 loop is CASSRTDGPVELFF. As DNA, the CDR3 is TGTGCCAGCAGCCGAACCGATGGACCGGTGGAGCTGTTTTTT.

This clonotype was detected a few times. V usage is TRBV15 and J usage is TRBJ2-1, with D hard to call. V was trimmed by 5 bases and J by 12 bases, leaving 17 bases between them. Germline assignment: CDR1 LNHNV and CDR2 YYDKDF (reference sequence). CDR3 length equals 13 residues. The CDR3 sequence: CATSSRTEEWQFF. Here the CDR3 DNA reads TGTGCCACCAGCTCAAGGACCGAGGAGTGGCAGTTCTTC.

This clonotype was seen a few times. V gene TRBV18 combines with J gene TRBJ2-7, with D unresolved. Germline V lookup: CDR1 KGHSH, CDR2 LQKENI. The CDR3 length is 12 residues. V gave up 0 bases and J gave up 6 bases, with 6 bases separating them. CDR3 nucleotide sequence: TGTGCCAGCTCACCACCGGAACTCGAGCAGTACTTC. It codes for CASSPPELEQYF.

The J gene is TRBJ2-5, the V gene TRBV12-3 or TRBV12-4, with a weak D call TRBD2 (6 bases). Trimming left V 7 bases short and J 5 bases short, with 20 bases between. This CDR3 has 15 amino acids. The DNA for the CDR3 is TGTGCCAGCACCTCCGGGGGACGGGGACTGGAGACCCAGTACTTC. It yields the protein CASTSGGRGLETQYF.

This clonotype was picked up a small number of times. The chain couples TRBV10-3 to TRBJ2-1, with D perhaps assigned TRBD1 or TRBD2 (6 bases each). The CDR3 covers 13 residues. Germline values: CDR1 ENHRY, CDR2 SYGVKD. V dropped 5 bases and J dropped 8 bases, with 13 bases sitting between them. CDR3 sequence reads: CAISRQEGDEQFF. The CDR3 DNA is TGTGCCATCAGTCGACAGGAGGGGGATGAGCAGTTCTTC.

This clonotype was found a few times. This CDR3 is CASSLFPSVGASSPLHF. The DNA of the CDR3 is TGTGCCAGCAGCTTATTCCCGAGTGTGGGGGCGAGCTCACCCCTCCACTTT. The J gene is TRBJ1-6, the V gene TRBV11-2; D perhaps matches TRBD1 (6 bases). The CDR3 runs 17 residues. Trimming removed 2 bases from V and 10 bases from J, with 21 bases in between. Germline loops: CDR1 SGHAT, CDR2 FQNNGV.

The chain joins TRBV9 to TRBJ1-1, with D unclear. Germline CDR1 reads SGDLS; CDR2 reads YYNGEE. This CDR3 has 14 amino acids. The V end lost 3 bases, the J end lost 5 bases, and 14 bases lay between the germline ends. The CDR3 spells CASSASTIGTEAFF. The CDR3, as DNA: TGTGCCAGCAGCGCAAGTACAATCGGGACTGAAGCTTTCTTT.

This clonotype came up many times. The V gene is TRBV2, the J gene TRBJ1-5; D not resolved. Germline V gene data show CDR1 as SNHLY and CDR2 as FYNNEI. The CDR3 totals 17 residues. V lost 4 bases to trimming and J lost 0 bases, with 16 bases between them. The CDR3, as DNA: TGTGCCAGCAGTGCTGTGGGCTTTGACACTAGCAATCAGCCCCAGCATTTT. Amino acid sequence: CASSAVGFDTSNQPQHF. Full variable domain (missing parts from reference TRBV2 and TRBJ1-5): EPEVTQTPSHQVTQMGQEVILRCVPISNHLYFYWYRQILGQKVEFLVSFYNNEISEKSEIFDDQFSVERPDGSNFTLKIRSTKLEDSAMYFCASSAVGFDTSNQPQHFGDGTRLSIL.

This clonotype has more than one count but fewer than ten. This chain uses TRBV9 with TRBJ2-3; D is perhaps TRBD1 (6 bases). V lost 4 bases to trimming and J lost 8 bases, with 17 bases between them. Germline loops: CDR1 SGDLS, CDR2 YYNGEE. The CDR3 runs 14 residues. CDR3 sequence: CASSPVQGGLTQYF. DNA for the CDR3: TGTGCCAGCAGCCCCGTACAGGGTGGTCTTACGCAGTATTTT.

This clonotype came up many times. The genes are TRBV6-5 and TRBJ1-5; 8 bases are a match to TRBD1. The CDR3 runs to 15 residues. Germline V lookup: CDR1 MNHEY, CDR2 SVGAGI. V shed 2 bases and J 6 bases; nucleotides not matched to a gene: 6. The CDR3 DNA reads TGTGCCAGCAGTTACCCAGGGGGCGCAGGTCAGCCCCAGCATTTT. Translating gives CASSYPGGAGQPQHF.

This clonotype has a count of ten or more. This sequence joins TRBV7-9 and TRBJ2-7, with D perhaps TRBD1 (6 bases). Trimming removed 2 bases from V and 4 bases from J, with 12 bases in between. This CDR3 region has 14 residues. Germline V gene lookup returns CDR1 SEHNR and CDR2 FQNEAQ (reference sequence). The CDR3 sequence: CASSLSWGLYEQYF. CDR3 nucleotide sequence: TGTGCCAGCAGCTTATCATGGGGGCTGTACGAGCAGTACTTC.